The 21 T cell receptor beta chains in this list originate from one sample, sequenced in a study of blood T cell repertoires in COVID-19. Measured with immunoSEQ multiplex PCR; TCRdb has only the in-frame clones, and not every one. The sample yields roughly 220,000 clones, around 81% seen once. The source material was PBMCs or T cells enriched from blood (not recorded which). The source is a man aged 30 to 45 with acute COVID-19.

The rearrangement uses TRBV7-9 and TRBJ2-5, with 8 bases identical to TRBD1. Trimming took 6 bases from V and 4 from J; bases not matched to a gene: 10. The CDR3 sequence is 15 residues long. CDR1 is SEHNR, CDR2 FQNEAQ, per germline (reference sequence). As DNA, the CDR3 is TGTGCCAGCAGTCTACAAACAGGGGGATTAGAGACCCAGTACTTC. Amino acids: CASSLQTGGLETQYF.

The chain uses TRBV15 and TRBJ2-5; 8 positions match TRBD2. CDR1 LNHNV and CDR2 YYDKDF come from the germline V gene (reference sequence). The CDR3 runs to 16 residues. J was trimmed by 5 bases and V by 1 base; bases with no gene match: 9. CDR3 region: CATSRGPPGLVETQYF. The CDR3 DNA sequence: TGTGCCACCAGCAGAGGCCCACCGGGACTAGTCGAGACCCAGTACTTC.

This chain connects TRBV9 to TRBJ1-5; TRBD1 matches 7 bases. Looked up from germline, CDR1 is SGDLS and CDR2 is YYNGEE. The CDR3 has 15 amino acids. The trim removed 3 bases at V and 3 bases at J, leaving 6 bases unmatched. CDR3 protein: CASSANRGINQPQHF. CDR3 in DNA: TGTGCCAGCAGCGCAAACAGGGGCATCAATCAGCCCCAGCATTTT. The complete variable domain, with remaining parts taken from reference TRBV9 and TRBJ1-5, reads DSGVTQTPKHLITATGQRVTLRCSPRSGDLSVYWYQQSLDQGLQFLIQYYNGEERAKGNILERFSAQQFPDLHSELNLSSLELGDSALYFCASSANRGINQPQHFGDGTRLSIL.

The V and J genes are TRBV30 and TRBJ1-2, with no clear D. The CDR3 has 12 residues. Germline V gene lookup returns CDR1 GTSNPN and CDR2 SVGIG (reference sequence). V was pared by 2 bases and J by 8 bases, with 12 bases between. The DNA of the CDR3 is TGTGCCTGGAGTCCGATTGGGAGGGGCTACACCTTC. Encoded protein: CAWSPIGRGYTF.

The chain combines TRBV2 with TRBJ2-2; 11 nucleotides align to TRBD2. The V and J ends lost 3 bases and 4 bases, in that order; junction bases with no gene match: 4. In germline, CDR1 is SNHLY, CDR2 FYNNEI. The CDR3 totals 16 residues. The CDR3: CASSDGLAGGTGELFF. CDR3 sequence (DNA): TGTGCCAGCAGTGATGGGCTAGCGGGGGGCACCGGGGAGCTGTTTTTT.

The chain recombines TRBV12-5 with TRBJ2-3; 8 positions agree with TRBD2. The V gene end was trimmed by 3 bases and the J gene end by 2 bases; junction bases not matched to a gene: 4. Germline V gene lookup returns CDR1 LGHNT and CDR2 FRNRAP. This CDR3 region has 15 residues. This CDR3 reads CASGLYGGATDTQYF. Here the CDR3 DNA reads TGTGCTAGTGGTTTATACGGGGGGGCCACAGATACGCAGTATTTT. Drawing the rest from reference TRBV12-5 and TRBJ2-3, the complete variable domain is DARVTQTPRHKVTEMGQEVTMRCQPILGHNTVFWYRQTMMQGLELLAYFRNRAPLDDSGMPKDRFSAEMPDATLATLKIQPSEPRDSAVYFCASGLYGGATDTQYFGPGTRLTVL.

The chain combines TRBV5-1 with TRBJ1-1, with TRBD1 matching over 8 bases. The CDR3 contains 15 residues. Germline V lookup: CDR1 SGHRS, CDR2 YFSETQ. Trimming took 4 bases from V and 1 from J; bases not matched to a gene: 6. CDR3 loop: CASSLTGTGNTEAFF. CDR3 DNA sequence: TGCGCCAGCAGCCTAACCGGGACAGGGAACACTGAAGCTTTCTTT.

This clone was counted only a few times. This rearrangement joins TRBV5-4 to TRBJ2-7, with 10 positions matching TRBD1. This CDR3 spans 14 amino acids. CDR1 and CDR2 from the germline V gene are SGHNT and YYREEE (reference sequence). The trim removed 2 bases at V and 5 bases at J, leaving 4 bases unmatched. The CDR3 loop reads CASSFPGQGNEQYF. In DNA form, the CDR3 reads TGTGCCAGCAGCTTCCCGGGACAGGGGAACGAGCAGTACTTC.

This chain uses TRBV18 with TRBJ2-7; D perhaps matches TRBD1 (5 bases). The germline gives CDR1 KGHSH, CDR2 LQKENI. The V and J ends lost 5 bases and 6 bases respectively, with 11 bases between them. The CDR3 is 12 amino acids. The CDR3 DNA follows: TGTGCCAGCTCAGGGCAGGGAAGCGAGCAGTACTTC. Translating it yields CASSGQGSEQYF.

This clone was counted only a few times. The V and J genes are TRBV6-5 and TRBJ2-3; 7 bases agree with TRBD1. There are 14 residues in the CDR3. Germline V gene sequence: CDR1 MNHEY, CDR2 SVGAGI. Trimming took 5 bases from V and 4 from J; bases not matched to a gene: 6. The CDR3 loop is CASSRQGWPDTQYF. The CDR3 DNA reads TGTGCCAGCAGTCGACAGGGTTGGCCAGATACGCAGTATTTT.

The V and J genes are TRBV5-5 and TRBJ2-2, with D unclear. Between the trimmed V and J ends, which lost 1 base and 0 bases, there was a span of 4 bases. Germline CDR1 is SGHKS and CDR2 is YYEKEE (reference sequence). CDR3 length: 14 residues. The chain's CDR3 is CASSLLTNTGELFF. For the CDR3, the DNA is TGTGCCAGCAGCTTGTTAACGAACACCGGGGAGCTGTTTTTT.

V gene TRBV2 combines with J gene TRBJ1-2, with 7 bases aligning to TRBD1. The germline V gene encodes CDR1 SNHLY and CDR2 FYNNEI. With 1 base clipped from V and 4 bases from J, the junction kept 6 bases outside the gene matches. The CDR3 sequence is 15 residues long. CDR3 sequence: CASSEERGLGYGYTF. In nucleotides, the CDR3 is TGTGCCAGCAGTGAAGAGAGGGGGCTTGGCTATGGCTACACCTTC.

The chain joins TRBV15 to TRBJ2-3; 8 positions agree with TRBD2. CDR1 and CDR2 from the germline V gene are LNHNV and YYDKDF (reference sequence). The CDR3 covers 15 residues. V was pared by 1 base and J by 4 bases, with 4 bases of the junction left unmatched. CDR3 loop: CATSRGTSQPDTQYF. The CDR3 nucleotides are TGTGCCACCAGCAGAGGGACTAGCCAACCAGATACGCAGTATTTT.

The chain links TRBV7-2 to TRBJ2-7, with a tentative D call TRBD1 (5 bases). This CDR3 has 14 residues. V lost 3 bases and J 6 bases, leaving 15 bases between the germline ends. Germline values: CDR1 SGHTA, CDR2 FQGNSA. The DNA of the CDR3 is TGTGCCAGCAGCTTCTTCTCGAGGCAGGGCGAGCAGTACTTC. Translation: CASSFFSRQGEQYF. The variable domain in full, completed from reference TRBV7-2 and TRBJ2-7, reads GAGVSQSPSNKVTEKGKDVELRCDPISGHTALYWYRQSLGQGLEFLIYFQGNSAPDKSGLPSDRFSAERTGGSVSTLTIQRTQQEDSAVYLCASSFFSRQGEQYFGPGTRLTVT.

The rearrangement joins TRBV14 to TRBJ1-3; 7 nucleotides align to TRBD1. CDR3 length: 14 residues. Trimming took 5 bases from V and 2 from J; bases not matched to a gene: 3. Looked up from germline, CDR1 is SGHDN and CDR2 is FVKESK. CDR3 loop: CASSTDRAGNTIYF. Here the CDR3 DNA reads TGTGCCAGCAGCACAGACAGGGCTGGAAACACCATATATTTT.

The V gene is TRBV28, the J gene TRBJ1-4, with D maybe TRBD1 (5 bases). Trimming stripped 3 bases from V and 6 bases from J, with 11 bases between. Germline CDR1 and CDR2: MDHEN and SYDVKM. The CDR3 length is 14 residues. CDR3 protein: CASSLGPGDEKLFF. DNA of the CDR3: TGTGCCAGCAGTTTGGGGCCGGGGGATGAAAAACTGTTTTTT.

The CDR3 protein is CASNTGNYGYTF. CDR3 nucleotides: TGTGCCTCGAATACGGGGAACTATGGCTACACCTTC. The chain links TRBV30 to TRBJ1-2; D is unresolved. Looked up from germline, CDR1 is GTSNPN and CDR2 is SVGIG (reference sequence). Between the trimmed V and J ends, which lost 7 bases and 2 bases, there was a span of 11 bases. The CDR3 runs 12 residues.

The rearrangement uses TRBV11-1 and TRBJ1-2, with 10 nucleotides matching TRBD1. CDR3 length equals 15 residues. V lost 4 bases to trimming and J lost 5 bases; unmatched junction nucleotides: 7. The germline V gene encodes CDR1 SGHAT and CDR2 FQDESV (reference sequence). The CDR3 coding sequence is TGTGCCAGCAGCTCGACAGGGGGCTCCTCATATGGCTACACCTTC. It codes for CASSSTGGSSYGYTF.

In DNA, the CDR3 is TGTGCCAGCAGCCCAAGACTAGCGGGGGTATCCTACAATGAGCAGTTCTTC. As protein: CASSPRLAGVSYNEQFF. This chain uses TRBV7-6 with TRBJ2-1; 12 nucleotides align to TRBD2. Germline V CDR1 and CDR2: SGHVS, FNYEAQ. V lost 5 bases and J lost 1; bases outside the gene matches: 6. This CDR3 region has 17 residues.

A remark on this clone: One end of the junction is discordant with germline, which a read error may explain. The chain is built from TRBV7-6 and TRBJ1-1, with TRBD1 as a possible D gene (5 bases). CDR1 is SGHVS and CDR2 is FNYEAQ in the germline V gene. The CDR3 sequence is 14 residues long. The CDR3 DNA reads TGTGCCAGCAGCTTGCAGGGTAGTAACAATGAAGCTTTCTTT. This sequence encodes CASSLQGSNNEAFF.

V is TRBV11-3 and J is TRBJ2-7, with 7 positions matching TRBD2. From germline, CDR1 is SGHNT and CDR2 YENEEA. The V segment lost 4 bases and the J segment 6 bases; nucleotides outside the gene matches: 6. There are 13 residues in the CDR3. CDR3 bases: TGTGCCAGCAGCTCCTACGGGGAGGGCGAGCAGTACTTC. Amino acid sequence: CASSSYGEGEQYF.